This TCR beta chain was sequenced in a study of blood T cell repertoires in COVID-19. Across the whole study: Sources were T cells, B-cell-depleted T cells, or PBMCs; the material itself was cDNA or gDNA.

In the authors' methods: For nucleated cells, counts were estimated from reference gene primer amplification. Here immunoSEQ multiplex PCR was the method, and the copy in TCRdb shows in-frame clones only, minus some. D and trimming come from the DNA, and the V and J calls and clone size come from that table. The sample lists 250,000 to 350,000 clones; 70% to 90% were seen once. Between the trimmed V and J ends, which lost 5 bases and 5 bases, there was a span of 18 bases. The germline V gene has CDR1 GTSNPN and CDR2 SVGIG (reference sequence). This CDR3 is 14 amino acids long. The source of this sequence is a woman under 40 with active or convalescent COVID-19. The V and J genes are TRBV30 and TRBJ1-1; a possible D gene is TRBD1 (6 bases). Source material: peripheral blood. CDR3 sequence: CAWRHRGGWTEAFF. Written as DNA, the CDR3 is TGTGCCTGGCGGCACCGGGGGGGCTGGACTGAAGCTTTCTTT.